This T cell receptor beta chain was obtained from a study of blood T cell repertoires in COVID-19. The germline V gene has CDR1 SQVTM and CDR2 ANQGSEA. The V and J ends lost 3 bases and 7 bases respectively, with 15 bases between them. The CDR3 runs 13 residues. TCRdb's table, derived via immunoSEQ multiplex PCR, lists solely in-frame clones and lacks some. The data hold over 150,000 clones, with around 81% observed a single time. The material sequenced was peripheral blood. The clonotype comes from an elderly woman with COVID-19, enrolled during active disease. V is TRBV29-1 and J is TRBJ2-5; a possible D gene is TRBD2 (5 bases). CDR3 region: CSVDGDLPGTQYF. Written as DNA, the CDR3 is TGCAGCGTTGACGGGGATTTACCCGGGACCCAGTACTTC.